These 20 T cell receptor beta chains were all obtained from the same sample, sequenced in a study of tumor-infiltrating lymphocytes in oesophageal squamous cell carcinoma. TCRdb analysed the PCR reads with MiXCR anew, one entry per CDR3 protein. This sample has some 15,000 distinct CDR3 sequences; around 47% occur once, and the top ten carry roughly half. Source material: blood. Receptor source: a male donor with esophageal squamous cell carcinoma.

The sample holds many counts of this clonotype. The chain employs TRBV10-3 and TRBJ2-7; D is undetermined. This CDR3 has 14 residues. The V gene's germline CDR1 is ENHRY and CDR2 SYGVKD. Between the trimmed V and J ends, which lost 3 bases and 0 bases, there was a span of 9 bases. Written as DNA, the CDR3 is TGTGCCATCAGTGAATCCGGTAGCTCCTACGAGCAGTACTTC. It translates to CAISESGSSYEQYF.

This clonotype turned up a few times. This may come from a read error, since a much larger clone is one base off. This sequence joins TRBV5-4 and TRBJ2-5; tentatively, D is TRBD2 (6 bases). Trimming took 0 bases from V and 11 from J, leaving 14 bases between them. Germline CDR1 SGHNT, CDR2 YYREEE (reference sequence). This CDR3 is 13 amino acids long. CDR3 coding DNA: TGTGCCAGCAGCTTGGCGGGGCGGGATGAGCAGTACTTC. Amino acid sequence: CASSLAGRDEQYF. The entire variable domain, with the rest obtained from reference TRBV5-4 and TRBJ2-5, is as follows: ETGVTQSPTHLIKTRGQQVTLRCSSQSGHNTVSWYQQALGQGPQFIFQYYREEENGRGNFPPRFSGLQFPNYSSELNVNALELDDSALYLCASSLAGRDEQYFGPGTRLLVL.

Note on this clonotype: Because it lacks the conserved phenylalanine or tryptophan at the end, this CDR3 is likely a read error. Because the CDR3's place on the DNA is in doubt, the DNA is left out and the CDR3 is given as listed by TCRdb. The rearrangement uses TRBV19 and TRBJ2-7; the table's D gene call, TRBD1, was not cross checked with the DNA. Per the germline V gene, CDR1 is LNHDA and CDR2 is SQIVND (reference sequence). The length of the CDR3 is 17 amino acids, counting both ends. The CDR3 loop reads CASSIIQGFSYGYTFGS.

In this sample, this clonotype turned up a few times. The rearrangement links TRBV7-3 to TRBJ1-1, with TRBD1 identical over 7 bases. Losses at the gene ends were 4 bases for V and 3 bases for J; bases not matched to a gene: 2. The CDR3 consists of 13 residues. Germline loops: CDR1 SGHTA, CDR2 FQGTGA. The CDR3 reads CASSWTGDTEAFF. The CDR3, as DNA: TGTGCCAGCAGCTGGACAGGCGACACTGAAGCTTTCTTT.

The CDR3 reads CASRKQGGGPYEQYF. CDR3 DNA sequence: TGTGCCAGCAGAAAACAGGGAGGGGGCCCCTACGAGCAGTACTTC. This chain uses TRBV7-2 with TRBJ2-4, with D possibly called TRBD1 or TRBD2 (7 bases each). The DNA end lines up better with TRBJ2-7; the J call may be wrong. The CDR3 sequence is 15 residues long. CDR1 and CDR2 (germline): SGHTA, FQGNSA.

The chain couples TRBV19 to TRBJ2-1; 10 bases line up with TRBD2. Trimming took 5 bases from V and 13 from J; bases not matched to a gene: 11. The CDR3 loop spans 14 amino acids. Germline values: CDR1 LNHDA, CDR2 SQIVND (reference sequence). CDR3 residues: CASSPLAGVETQFF. CDR3 DNA: TGTGCCAGTAGTCCTCTAGCGGGAGTGGAGACCCAGTTCTTC.

In this sample, this clonotype is medium-sized. This could be a read error, since a much larger clone is one nucleotide away. This chain uses TRBV7-6 with TRBJ2-7; D is unresolved. CDR1 and CDR2 (germline): SGHVS, FNYEAQ. The V end was cut by 2 bases, the J end by 7 bases, with 18 bases between. The CDR3 has 15 residues. This chain's CDR3 is CASSLRADRYNEQYF. The CDR3, as DNA: TGTGCCAGCAGCTTAAGAGCAGACCGGTACAATGAGCAGTACTTC. Filled out from reference TRBV7-6 and TRBJ2-7, the complete variable domain reads GAGVSQSPRYKVTKRGQDVALRCDPISGHVSLYWYRQALGQGPEFLTYFNYEAQQDKSGLPNDRFSAERPEGSISTLTIQRTEQRDSAMYRCASSLRADRYNEQYFGPGTRLTVT.

This clonotype has ten or more counts. The chain couples TRBV12-3 or TRBV12-4 to TRBJ1-2, with a possible D match to TRBD1 (6 bases). V dropped 1 base and J dropped 2 bases, with 14 bases sitting between them. The CDR3 is 16 amino acids. CDR3 protein: CASSLDTGWKNYGYTF. Here the CDR3 DNA reads TGTGCCAGCAGTTTAGATACAGGGTGGAAGAACTATGGCTACACCTTC.

As for this clonotype: A much bigger clone sits one base away, suggesting this may be a read error. CDR3 DNA sequence: TGTGCCAGCAGCTTAAGTCGGTCTAATGAAAAACTGTATTTT. It is translated as CASSLSRSNEKLYF. The J gene is TRBJ2-3, the V gene TRBV7-4; the D is unclear. CDR3 length: 14 amino acids. The ends were cut back, 2 bases at V and 14 bases at J, with 20 bases in the middle. The germline gives CDR1 SGHVT, CDR2 SQSDAQ.

The genes are TRBV6-1 and TRBJ2-4; maybe TRBD2 (5 bases). The better agreement between TRBJ2-5 and the DNA end casts doubt on the J call. Germline V CDR1 and CDR2: MNHNS, SASEGT. This CDR3 contains 15 residues. CDR3 in amino acids: CASSEGLGAVETQYF. The CDR3 DNA reads as TGTGCCAGCAGTGAAGGCTTAGGAGCGGTAGAGACCCAGTACTTC.

This clonotype was counted many times. CDR3 coding DNA: TGTGCCACCAGTGACCGGGACAGGGGGCAGGGAGATACGCAGTATTTT. Translated, it gives CATSDRDRGQGDTQYF. The gene calls are TRBV24-1 and TRBJ2-3; 12 bases are a match to TRBD1. Germline V lookup: CDR1 KGHDR, CDR2 SFDVKD. With 4 bases clipped from V and 5 bases from J, the junction kept 6 bases outside the gene matches. This CDR3 contains 16 residues.

The gene calls are TRBV7-9 and TRBJ2-7, with 10 bases that match TRBD1. The end of the DNA aligns better with TRBJ2-1, so the J call may be wrong. This CDR3 spans 15 amino acids. Germline V gives CDR1 SEHNR, CDR2 FQNEAQ (reference sequence). CDR3 sequence (DNA): TGTGCCAGCAGCTACGACAGGGGGCAATACAATGAGCAGTTCTTC. This gives the protein CASSYDRGQYNEQFF.

The sample holds many counts of this clonotype. The V gene is TRBV18, the J gene TRBJ2-1; 7 bases are a match to TRBD2. Germline assignment: CDR1 KGHSH and CDR2 LQKENI. The CDR3 runs to 16 residues. J was trimmed by 6 bases and V by 0 bases; bases with no gene match: 8. CDR3 sequence (DNA): TGTGCCAGCTCACCACCGGGGAGGGGTAGGGCCAATGAGCAGTTCTTC. Its protein is CASSPPGRGRANEQFF. The full variable domain, completed using reference TRBV18 and TRBJ2-1, is NAGVMQNPRHLVRRRGQEARLRCSPMKGHSHVYWYRQLPEEGLKFMVYLQKENIIDESGMPKERFSAEFPKEGPSILRIQQVVRGDSAAYFCASSPPGRGRANEQFFGPGTRLTVL.

There are a few counts of this clonotype. Compared with germline, one end of the junction differs, possibly owing to a read error. The chain couples TRBV7-6 to TRBJ1-6, with TRBD1 matching over 10 bases. The germline V gene has CDR1 SGHVS and CDR2 FNYEAQ. The CDR3 runs to 13 residues. The CDR3 protein is CASSRDRGYEQYF. The CDR3 DNA follows: TGTGCCAGCAGCAGGGACAGGGGATACGAGCAGTACTTT.

By sample fraction, this clonotype is medium-sized. V and J are TRBV6-1 and TRBJ2-6; the D gene is possibly TRBD2 (5 bases). CDR3 length: 13 residues. Germline V gives CDR1 MNHNS, CDR2 SASEGT. V lost 6 bases, J lost 2 bases, and 5 bases lay in between. The CDR3 region has the DNA TGTGCCAGCAGGAGGGCTGGGGCCAACGTCCTGACTTTC. This sequence encodes CASRRAGANVLTF.

This clonotype was seen a handful of times. The chain carries TRBV6-1 and TRBJ2-7; 8 nucleotides agree with TRBD2. Trimming removed 1 base from V and 3 bases from J; junction bases left unmatched: 5. The CDR3 covers 15 residues. Germline values: CDR1 MNHNS, CDR2 SASEGT. CDR3 in DNA: TGTGCCAGCAGTGAAGTAGCGGGATCTAACTACGAGCAGTACTTC. Protein product: CASSEVAGSNYEQYF.

This clonotype has a handful of counts. V gene TRBV7-8 combines with J gene TRBJ2-2; possible D gene TRBD1, 5 bases. The CDR3 length is 16 residues. Germline V gene sequence: CDR1 SGHVS, CDR2 FQNEAQ. V was trimmed by 2 bases and J by 0 bases, leaving 10 bases between them. In DNA, the CDR3 is TGTGCCAGCAGCTTATCCCAAGGGGCGAACACCGGGGAGCTGTTTTTT. Residues: CASSLSQGANTGELFF.

This clonotype has more than one count but fewer than ten. The chain employs TRBV28 and TRBJ2-7, with D possibly being TRBD2 (6 bases). V lost 1 base and J lost 7, with 29 bases in between. This CDR3 region has 19 residues. Germline values: CDR1 MDHEN, CDR2 SYDVKM. Here the CDR3 DNA reads TGTGCCAGCAGTTTATATGACTCCATGGGGAGGTCCTCCTACAATGAGCAGTACTTC. Translated: CASSLYDSMGRSSYNEQYF.

On this clonotype: It is likely a read error, because the conserved phenylalanine at the end of the CDR3 is missing. No DNA is shown, since the ends of the CDR3 on it are uncertain; the CDR3 is the one TCRdb lists. The CDR3 region is CASSPGQAATTDTQYFGA. This chain links TRBV7-2 with TRBJ2-6; the table's D gene call, TRBD1, was not cross checked with the DNA. The CDR3 spans 18 residues, counting both ends. Per the germline V gene, CDR1 is SGHTA and CDR2 is FQGNSA.

This clonotype was observed a few times. This chain connects TRBV6-1 to TRBJ2-4; no clear D gene. Near its end, the DNA agrees better with TRBJ2-5, so the J call may be wrong. This CDR3 is built from 13 residues. Germline V gene data show CDR1 as MNHNS and CDR2 as SASEGT. Here the CDR3 DNA reads TGTGCCAGCACTTCCGGGTACATAGAGACCCAGTACTTC. It translates to CASTSGYIETQYF.